The rows below give T cell receptor beta chains drawn from one sample of a study of long-term antiretroviral therapy in people with HIV. TCRdb's table, derived via immunoSEQ multiplex PCR, lists solely in-frame clones and lacks some. The data contain roughly 30,000 clones, more than 90% of them singletons. This specimen was unsorted PBMCs, taken roughly 6.3 years after starting antiretroviral therapy. These receptors were taken from a man younger than 45 with HIV. Both conserved end residues are part of each CDR3. The D gene is left open where the match is weak. Clone sizes are given selectively: once, few, many, or a class where the clone is expanded.

CASSAGTSETEQYF	TGCGCCAGTAGCGCCGGGACTAGCGAGACCGAGCAGTACTTC	TRBD2	.	TRBV5-1	TRBJ2-7
CSVGGDEQYF	TGCAGCGTTGGAGGGGACGAGCAGTACTTC	.	.	TRBV29-1	TRBJ2-7
CASRRLTPGQGYEQYF	TGTGCCAGCAGAAGGCTAACCCCGGGACAGGGCTACGAGCAGTACTTC	TRBD1	.	TRBV27	TRBJ2-7
CASTRGQGYTDTQYF	TGTGCCAGCACCCGAGGACAGGGTTACACAGATACGCAGTATTTT	TRBD1	.	TRBV9	TRBJ2-3
CASSIYRGSEQYF	TGTGCCAGTAGTATATATCGGGGTTCCGAGCAGTACTTC	.	.	TRBV19	TRBJ2-7
CASSLSPAGSTDTQYF	TGTGCCAGCAGTTTATCGCCGGCAGGTAGCACAGATACGCAGTATTTT	.	.	TRBV27	TRBJ2-3
CASRATGPGELFF	TGTGCCAGCAGGGCGACGGGCCCCGGGGAGCTGTTTTTT	.	.	TRBV25-1	TRBJ2-2
CASSPPGLSGNTIYF	TGTGCCAGCTCACCCCCGGGCCTCTCTGGAAACACCATATATTTT	.	once	TRBV18	TRBJ1-3
CSVEKANGRETQYF	TGCAGCGTTGAAAAGGCTAATGGAAGGGAGACCCAGTACTTC	.	.	TRBV29-1	TRBJ2-5
CSVTRQGFSGANVLTF	TGCAGCGTTACGAGACAGGGGTTCTCTGGGGCCAACGTCCTGACTTTC	TRBD1	.	TRBV29-1	TRBJ2-6
CATSRDGEGRAYNEQFF	TGTGCCACCAGCAGAGATGGGGAGGGCCGGGCCTACAATGAGCAGTTCTTC	TRBD2	.	TRBV15	TRBJ2-1
CASSLMDPISNTGELFF	TGTGCCAGCAGCTTAATGGACCCGATATCGAACACCGGGGAGCTGTTTTTT	.	.	TRBV7-6	TRBJ2-2
CASSEGANTGELFF	TGTGCCAGCAGCGAAGGGGCCAACACCGGGGAGCTGTTTTTT	.	.	TRBV9	TRBJ2-2
CASSVTGGRLAGGNEQFF	TGTGCCAGCAGCGTAACAGGGGGCAGGCTAGCGGGGGGCAATGAGCAGTTCTTC	TRBD2	.	TRBV9	TRBJ2-1
CASSQEGTRIAYEQYF	TGCGCCAGCAGCCAAGAAGGGACGCGGATAGCCTACGAGCAGTACTTC	.	once	TRBV4-3	TRBJ2-7
CASTSGTLFTEAFF	TGCGCCAGCACCTCCGGGACACTATTCACTGAAGCTTTCTTT	.	once	TRBV10-2	TRBJ1-1
CASSLARQGYYGYTF	TGTGCCAGCAGCTTGGCCCGGCAGGGATACTATGGCTACACCTTC	.	.	TRBV5-5	TRBJ1-2
CASSFSSGRASEQFF	TGTGCCAGCAGTTTCTCTAGCGGGAGGGCGAGTGAGCAGTTCTTC	TRBD2	.	TRBV28	TRBJ2-1
CASSPPATQETQYF	TGTGCCAGCAGCCCACCGGCAACTCAAGAGACCCAGTACTTC	.	.	TRBV27	TRBJ2-5
CASSTGITEAFF	TGTGCCAGCAGTACAGGGATTACTGAAGCTTTCTTT	.	once	TRBV2	TRBJ1-1
CASSRQGGKTQYF	TGTGCCAGCAGCAGACAGGGAGGGAAGACCCAGTACTTC	.	.	TRBV27	TRBJ2-5
CASSTGQNEKLFF	TGTGCCAGTAGTACGGGACAGAATGAAAAACTGTTTTTT	TRBD1	.	TRBV19	TRBJ1-4
CASSLGAGGPGDTQYF	TGCGCCAGCAGCTTGGGAGCGGGAGGTCCAGGGGATACGCAGTATTTT	TRBD2	.	TRBV5-1	TRBJ2-3
CASGIGNTIYF	TGTGCCAGCGGCATTGGAAACACCATATATTTT	.	.	TRBV13	TRBJ1-3
CASSGTGAYEQYF	TGTGCCAGCAGCGGGACAGGGGCCTACGAGCAGTACTTC	TRBD1	.	TRBV9	TRBJ2-7
CASSLGLADSDTQYF	TGTGCCAGCAGCTTGGGACTAGCGGATTCAGATACGCAGTATTTT	TRBD2	.	TRBV4-2	TRBJ2-3
CASPSRTGGYNEQFF	TGTGCCAGTCCGTCCCGGACAGGGGGTTACAATGAGCAGTTCTTC	TRBD1	.	TRBV6-1	TRBJ2-1
CATSARDYQETQYF	TGTGCCACCAGCGCCCGGGACTACCAAGAGACCCAGTACTTC	.	.	TRBV15	TRBJ2-5
CASSLGSTYEQYF	TGTGCCAGCAGCCTGGGATCCACCTACGAGCAGTACTTC	.	once	TRBV14	TRBJ2-7
CASSPGEGASYEQYF	TGTGCCAGCAGCCCCGGAGAGGGGGCATCCTACGAGCAGTACTTC	TRBD1	.	TRBV5-4	TRBJ2-7
CASSLEGGLLTGELFF	TGTGCCAGCAGCTTGGAGGGGGGACTCCTCACCGGGGAGCTGTTTTTT	.	.	TRBV5-4	TRBJ2-2
CASSQDNSGANVLTF	TGTGCCAGCAGCCAGGACAACTCTGGGGCCAACGTCCTGACTTTC	.	.	TRBV4-2	TRBJ2-6
CASSFQGVGSTEAFF	TGCGCCAGCAGCTTCCAGGGAGTCGGGAGCACTGAAGCTTTCTTT	.	.	TRBV5-1	TRBJ1-1
CASSPAGQNSGANVLTF	TGTGCCAGCTCACCTGCGGGACAAAACTCTGGGGCCAACGTCCTGACTTTC	.	once	TRBV18	TRBJ2-6
CASSLQHRAPTGELFF	TGTGCCAGCAGCTTACAACACAGGGCTCCCACCGGGGAGCTGTTTTTT	.	.	TRBV7-2	TRBJ2-2
CASETGTGVIGQPQHF	TGTGCCAGTGAAACCGGGACAGGGGTTATAGGTCAGCCCCAGCATTTT	TRBD1	.	TRBV19	TRBJ1-5
CASSPSETQYF	TGTGCCAGCAGCCCTTCAGAGACCCAGTACTTC	.	.	TRBV7-2	TRBJ2-5
CASRDGTGGGYTF	TGTGCCAGCAGGGACGGGACAGGGGGTGGCTACACCTTC	TRBD1	.	TRBV6-4	TRBJ1-2
CASSQDVPFTLAKNIQYF	TGCGCCAGCAGCCAAGATGTTCCCTTTACCCTAGCCAAAAACATTCAGTACTTC	.	.	TRBV4-1	TRBJ2-4
CASSVGQVQETQYF	TGTGCCAGCAGCGTCGGACAGGTCCAAGAGACCCAGTACTTC	TRBD1	.	TRBV9	TRBJ2-5
CASGDLARSRDF	TGTGCTAGTGGGGACTTGGCACGGTCGAGGGACTTC	.	.	TRBV12-5	TRBJ2-7
CASSQDDRRGNQPQHF	TGCGCCAGCAGCCAAGATGACAGGAGAGGCAATCAGCCCCAGCATTTT	.	.	TRBV4-1	TRBJ1-5
CASSLALPGNTIYF	TGTGCCAGCAGCTTGGCCCTCCCGGGAAACACCATATATTTT	.	.	TRBV11-2	TRBJ1-3
CAWSRAVSTYEQYF	TGTGCCTGGAGCAGAGCAGTGAGCACCTACGAGCAGTACTTC	.	.	TRBV30	TRBJ2-7
CASSQPGLAVGETQYF	TGTGCCAGCAGCCAACCGGGACTAGCGGTGGGAGAGACCCAGTACTTC	TRBD2	.	TRBV6-6	TRBJ2-5
CATIQGGYSTDTQYF	TGTGCCACCATCCAGGGAGGCTATTCCACAGATACGCAGTATTTT	.	once	TRBV15	TRBJ2-3
CAWSVGAGELFF	TGTGCCTGGAGTGTCGGCGCCGGGGAGCTGTTTTTT	.	.	TRBV30	TRBJ2-2